Below, 21 T cell receptor beta chains from the same sample are listed, as sequenced in a study of technical replicates of blood from several donors. Libraries were prepared by immunoSEQ multiplex PCR; TCRdb keeps only in-frame clonotypes and omits some of them. Among about 88,000 clones listed, just under 95% were seen once. The sample comprised T cells isolated from PBMCs. All receptors come from a human donor in good health.

CDR3 bases: TGTGCCAGGCGACAGCCAAGCACAGATACGCAGTATTTT. Its protein product is CARRQPSTDTQYF. The rearrangement uses TRBV6-1 and TRBJ2-3, with a tentative D call TRBD1 (5 bases). The CDR3 loop spans 13 amino acids. Germline V gives CDR1 MNHNS, CDR2 SASEGT. The V end was cut by 9 bases, the J end by 0 bases, with 10 bases between.

The rearrangement uses TRBV5-1 and TRBJ2-5, with TRBD2 matching over 9 bases. The trim removed 3 bases at V and 1 base at J, leaving 10 bases unmatched. The CDR3 extends over 17 amino acids. From germline, CDR1 is SGHRS and CDR2 YFSETQ. CDR3 in DNA: TGCGCCAGCAGCTGGGGGTCGGGCGGGGGGGCCCAAGAGACCCAGTACTTC. Its translation: CASSWGSGGGAQETQYF. The full variable domain, in which reference TRBV5-1 and TRBJ2-5 provide the parts outside the CDR3, is KAGVTQTPRYLIKTRGQQVTLSCSPISGHRSVSWYQQTPGQGLQFLFEYFSETQRNKGNFPGRFSGRQFSNSRSEMNVSTLELGDSALYLCASSWGSGGGAQETQYFGPGTRLLVL.

The chain joins TRBV7-6 to TRBJ2-4, with D perhaps matching TRBD2 (6 bases). With 4 bases removed from V and 4 bases from J, the gap between germline ends came to 17 bases. There are 16 residues in the CDR3. Germline loops: CDR1 SGHVS, CDR2 FNYEAQ. The CDR3 region is CASSSRLGAQKNIQYF. CDR3 sequence (DNA): TGTGCCAGCAGCTCACGACTAGGGGCCCAAAAAAACATTCAGTACTTC.

This chain joins TRBV5-1 and TRBJ2-1, with D maybe TRBD2 (6 bases). The V gene lost 0 bases and the J gene lost 7 bases, with 14 bases spanning the gap. The germline gives CDR1 SGHRS, CDR2 YFSETQ. The CDR3 totals 15 residues. CDR3 coding DNA: TGCGCCAGCAGCTTGGTAGGGGACTCCTCGAATGAGCAGTTCTTC. Its translation: CASSLVGDSSNEQFF.

This chain uses TRBV29-1 with TRBJ2-1; possibly TRBD1 for D (6 bases). The CDR3 loop spans 15 amino acids. From germline, CDR1 is SQVTM and CDR2 ANQGSEA. Trimming removed 4 bases at V and 2 bases at J, with 15 bases between. CDR3 sequence reads: CSVADSLATYNEQFF. The CDR3 DNA reads as TGCAGCGTTGCGGACAGTTTAGCCACCTACAATGAGCAGTTCTTC.

The chain uses TRBV5-1 and TRBJ2-2; 7 bases match TRBD2. This CDR3 has 16 residues. The trim removed 0 bases at V and 6 bases at J, leaving 8 bases unmatched. CDR1 is SGHRS, CDR2 YFSETQ, per germline. CDR3 bases: TGCGCCAGCAGCTTGGCGGTGGACGCGGGGGCCGGGGAGCTGTTTTTT. Its translation is CASSLAVDAGAGELFF.

V is TRBV19 and J is TRBJ2-3; TRBD1 might be the D (6 bases). V lost 0 bases, J lost 1 base, and 11 bases lay in between. The germline CDR1 and CDR2 sequences are LNHDA and SQIVND (reference sequence). The length of the CDR3 is 16 residues. The CDR3 is CASSIDLGARTDTQYF. The CDR3 nucleotides read TGTGCCAGTAGTATAGATCTGGGGGCCCGCACAGATACGCAGTATTTT.

The chain links TRBV5-1 to TRBJ2-1, with 9 bases that match TRBD2. The CDR3 loop spans 17 amino acids. Germline V gene data show CDR1 as SGHRS and CDR2 as YFSETQ. The ends lost 2 bases at V and 0 bases at J; junction bases unmatched: 6. The CDR3 reads CASSFVIAGDSYNEQFF. In nucleotides, the CDR3 is TGCGCCAGCAGCTTCGTTATAGCGGGAGACTCCTACAATGAGCAGTTCTTC.

This chain uses TRBV7-8 with TRBJ1-5, with D uncertain. Trimming removed 3 bases at V and 3 bases at J, with 9 bases between. The CDR3 runs to 14 residues. Germline V CDR1 and CDR2: SGHVS, FQNEAQ. The CDR3 sequence is CASSFGENNQPQHF. CDR3 coding DNA: TGTGCCAGCAGCTTCGGAGAAAACAATCAGCCCCAGCATTTT.

The J gene is TRBJ1-2, the V gene TRBV15, with D possibly matching TRBD1 (5 bases). CDR1 and CDR2 from the germline V gene are LNHNV and YYDKDF (reference sequence). With 0 bases removed from V and 5 bases from J, the gap between germline ends came to 10 bases. The CDR3 sequence is 14 residues long. CDR3 sequence reads: CATSRDGTTYGYTF. CDR3 DNA sequence: TGTGCCACCAGCAGAGACGGGACTACATATGGCTACACCTTC.

This clone has only a few counts. The chain uses TRBV4-1 and TRBJ2-1; the match to TRBD1 covers 10 bases. The CDR3 runs to 17 residues. CDR1 and CDR2 from the germline V gene are MGHRA and YSYEKL. V lost 1 base and J lost 4; bases outside the gene matches: 7. The CDR3 here is CASSQALRQGAYNEQFF. DNA of the CDR3: TGCGCCAGCAGCCAAGCCCTTCGACAGGGGGCTTACAATGAGCAGTTCTTC.

V and J are TRBV10-2 and TRBJ2-7; TRBD2 is a possible D gene (5 bases). The CDR3 contains 13 residues. Trimming stripped 6 bases from V and 6 bases from J, with 15 bases between. From germline, CDR1 is WSHSY and CDR2 SAAADI. CDR3 DNA sequence: TGCGCCAGCAGCCGCTACTCGGGGTTCGAGCAGTACTTC. It yields the protein CASSRYSGFEQYF.

This chain links TRBV29-1 with TRBJ2-1; 10 bases align to TRBD2. The CDR3 loop spans 15 amino acids. CDR1 SQVTM and CDR2 ANQGSEA come from the germline V gene. V lost 3 bases and J lost 8; bases outside the gene matches: 10. The CDR3, as DNA: TGCAGCGTTGAGGTAGCGGGGGGATTAGGGGATGAGCAGTTCTTC. Encoded protein: CSVEVAGGLGDEQFF.

This rearrangement joins TRBV27 to TRBJ1-6, with unresolved D. V lost 5 bases to trimming and J lost 8 bases, with 19 bases between them. From germline, CDR1 is MNHEY and CDR2 SMNVEV (reference sequence). The CDR3 loop spans 16 amino acids. In nucleotides, the CDR3 is TGTGCCAGCAGTACATTGCCACAGTCCATCCATTCACCCCTCCACTTT. Translating gives CASSTLPQSIHSPLHF.

V gene TRBV6-4 combines with J gene TRBJ1-3, with D maybe TRBD1 (5 bases). Germline V gene lookup returns CDR1 MRHNA and CDR2 SNTAGT. The CDR3 is made up of 15 amino acids. The V and J ends lost 3 bases and 1 base respectively, with 10 bases between them. The DNA of the CDR3 is TGTGCCAGCAGTGAGCGTGGGGGGTCTGGAAACACCATATATTTT. Protein: CASSERGGSGNTIYF.

Worth noting for this clone: An end of the junction differs from the germline gene, which may be a read error. The chain is built from TRBV7-7 and TRBJ2-1, with no clear D. The germline V gene encodes CDR1 SSHAT and CDR2 FNYEAQ (reference sequence). CDR3 length: 15 amino acids. Here the CDR3 DNA reads TGTGCTAGCACCCCATACACCGACTCCTACAATGAGCAGTTCTTC. This translates into CASTPYTDSYNEQFF.

This chain connects TRBV29-1 to TRBJ1-5; TRBD1 aligns across 7 bases. The V gene's germline CDR1 is SQVTM and CDR2 ANQGSEA. CDR3 length: 13 residues. V lost 6 bases and J lost 1; bases outside the gene matches: 3. The CDR3 bases are TGCAGCGTCGAACAGGGGAGCAATCAGCCCCAGCATTTT. This sequence encodes CSVEQGSNQPQHF.

This clone was counted a few times. V is TRBV5-4 and J is TRBJ2-7; 15 positions match TRBD2. Trimming cost V 4 bases and J 2 bases; bases outside gene matches: 1. The CDR3 has 15 amino acids. Per germline, CDR1 SGHNT and CDR2 YYREEE (reference sequence). In DNA form, the CDR3 reads TGTGCCAGCAGCCGGACTAGCGGGGGGGCCTACGAGCAGTACTTC. Protein: CASSRTSGGAYEQYF.

The rearrangement uses TRBV5-1 and TRBJ1-1; TRBD1 is a possible D gene (5 bases). The CDR3 has 14 amino acids. The germline V gene has CDR1 SGHRS and CDR2 YFSETQ. V lost 3 bases and J lost 0, with 9 bases in between. This CDR3 is CASSWSGMNTEAFF. The CDR3, as DNA: TGCGCCAGCAGCTGGTCAGGGATGAACACTGAAGCTTTCTTT.

The chain links TRBV18 to TRBJ2-1; D gene ambiguous. Trimming removed 3 bases from V and 5 bases from J, with 8 bases in between. In germline, CDR1 is KGHSH, CDR2 LQKENI. The CDR3 loop spans 13 amino acids. The CDR3 DNA is TGTGCCAGCTCACCGAGTTCCCACAATGAGCAGTTCTTC. Translated: CASSPSSHNEQFF.

This clone was recorded a few times. The rearrangement uses TRBV7-2 and TRBJ2-7; D is unclear. V lost 1 base to trimming and J lost 0 bases, with 7 bases between them. The CDR3 has 14 amino acids. Per germline, CDR1 SGHTA and CDR2 FQGNSA. The CDR3 sequence is CASSLDRYSYEQYF. CDR3 in DNA: TGTGCCAGCAGCTTAGACCGGTACTCCTACGAGCAGTACTTC.